This TCR beta chain was captured by sequencing in a study of Ad26.COV2.S vaccination and SARS-CoV-2 variants. V was trimmed by 2 bases and J by 4 bases, leaving 12 bases between them. Germline assignment: CDR1 MNHEY and CDR2 SMNVEV (reference sequence). CDR3 length: 15 amino acids. Some clones are missing from TCRdb's copy, which holds only in-frame ones; the method was immunoSEQ multiplex PCR. The data hold 300,000 to 350,000 clones, with around 83% observed a single time. Indicated treatment: roughly 18 received Ad26.COV2.S at low or high dose, single or two shots; about 5 received placebo; per-sample allocation not given. Vaccine and placebo recipients were sampled on day 63 after the first injection. Regarding this clone: Its antigen is undetermined.

General study findings and limits: Spike-specific TCR breadth in vaccine recipients exceeded that seen in placebo recipients. Non-spike TCR breadth showed similarity between vaccine and placebo recipients. The TCR breadth and depth analyses may have understated or missed part of the total T cell responses.

The clonotype originates from a person aged 18-60 years who received the Ad26.COV2.S COVID-19 vaccine or a placebo. The genes are TRBV27 and TRBJ2-1; D not resolved. This specimen was peripheral blood, taken in a trial of Ad26.COV2.S vaccine versus placebo. The CDR3 here is CASSLMPLFYNEQFF. Here the CDR3 DNA reads TGTGCCAGCAGTTTAATGCCCCTCTTTTACAATGAGCAGTTCTTC.